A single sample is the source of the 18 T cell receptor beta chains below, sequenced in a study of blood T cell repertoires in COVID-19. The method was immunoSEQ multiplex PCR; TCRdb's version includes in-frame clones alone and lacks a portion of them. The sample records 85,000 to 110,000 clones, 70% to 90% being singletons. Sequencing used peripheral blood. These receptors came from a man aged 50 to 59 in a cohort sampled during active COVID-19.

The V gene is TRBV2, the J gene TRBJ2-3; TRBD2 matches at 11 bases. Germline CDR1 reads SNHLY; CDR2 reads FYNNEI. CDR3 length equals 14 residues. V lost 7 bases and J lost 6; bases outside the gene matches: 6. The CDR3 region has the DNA TGTGCCAGCAAGGGGACTAGCGGCCCCGATACGCAGTATTTT. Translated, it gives CASKGTSGPDTQYF.

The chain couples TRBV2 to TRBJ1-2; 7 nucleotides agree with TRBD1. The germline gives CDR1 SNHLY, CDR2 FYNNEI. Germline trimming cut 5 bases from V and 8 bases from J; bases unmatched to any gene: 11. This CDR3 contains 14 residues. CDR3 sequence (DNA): TGTGCCAGCAGTTACAAAGGGACAGACCAAGGCTACACCTTC. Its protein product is CASSYKGTDQGYTF.

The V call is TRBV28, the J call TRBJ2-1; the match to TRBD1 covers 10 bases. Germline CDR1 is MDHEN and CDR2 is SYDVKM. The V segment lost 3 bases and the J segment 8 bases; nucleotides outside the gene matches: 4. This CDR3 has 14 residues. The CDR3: CASSFRQGAHEQFF. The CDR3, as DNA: TGTGCCAGCAGTTTCCGACAGGGGGCCCATGAGCAGTTCTTC. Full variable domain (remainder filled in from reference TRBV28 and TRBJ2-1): DVKVTQSSRYLVKRTGEKVFLECVQDMDHENMFWYRQDPGLGLRLIYFSYDVKMKEKGDIPEGYSVSREKKERFSLILESASTNQTSMYLCASSFRQGAHEQFFGPGTRLTVL.

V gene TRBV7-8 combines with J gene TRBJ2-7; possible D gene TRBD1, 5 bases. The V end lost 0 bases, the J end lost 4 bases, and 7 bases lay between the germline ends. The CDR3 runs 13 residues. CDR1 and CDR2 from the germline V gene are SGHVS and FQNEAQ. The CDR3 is CASSLAAGYEQYV. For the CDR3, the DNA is TGTGCCAGCAGCTTAGCAGCAGGGTACGAGCAGTACGTC.

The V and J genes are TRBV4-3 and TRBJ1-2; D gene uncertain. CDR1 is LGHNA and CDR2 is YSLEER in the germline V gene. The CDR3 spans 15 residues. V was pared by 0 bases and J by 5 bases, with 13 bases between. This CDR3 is CASSQDYAGWYGYTF. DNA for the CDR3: TGCGCCAGCAGCCAAGATTATGCCGGTTGGTATGGCTACACCTTC.

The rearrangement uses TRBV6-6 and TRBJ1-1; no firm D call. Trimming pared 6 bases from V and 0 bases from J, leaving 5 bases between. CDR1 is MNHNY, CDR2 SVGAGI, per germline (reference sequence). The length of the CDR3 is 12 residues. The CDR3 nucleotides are TGTGCCAGCAGAGCCATGAACACTGAAGCTTTCTTT. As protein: CASRAMNTEAFF.

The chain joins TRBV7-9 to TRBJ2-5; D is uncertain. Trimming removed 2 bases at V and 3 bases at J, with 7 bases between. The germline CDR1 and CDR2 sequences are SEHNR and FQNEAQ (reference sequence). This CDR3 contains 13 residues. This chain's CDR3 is CASSLNREETQYF. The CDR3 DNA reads TGTGCCAGCAGCTTAAACAGAGAAGAGACCCAGTACTTC.

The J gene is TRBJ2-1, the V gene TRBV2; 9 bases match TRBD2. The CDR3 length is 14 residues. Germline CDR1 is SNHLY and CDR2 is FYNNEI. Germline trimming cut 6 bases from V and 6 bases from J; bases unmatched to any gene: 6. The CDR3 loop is CASRRGGAGNEQFF. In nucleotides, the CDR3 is TGTGCCAGCAGGCGCGGGGGGGCTGGCAATGAGCAGTTCTTC. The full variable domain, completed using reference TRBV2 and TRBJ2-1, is EPEVTQTPSHQVTQMGQEVILRCVPISNHLYFYWYRQILGQKVEFLVSFYNNEISEKSEIFDDQFSVERPDGSNFTLKIRSTKLEDSAMYFCASRRGGAGNEQFFGPGTRLTVL.

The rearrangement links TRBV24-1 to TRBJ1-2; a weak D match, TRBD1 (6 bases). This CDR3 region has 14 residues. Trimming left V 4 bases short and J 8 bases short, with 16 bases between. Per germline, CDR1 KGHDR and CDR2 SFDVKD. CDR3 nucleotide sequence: TGTGCCACCAGTGACCAAGGACAGCCTTGGGGCTACACCTTC. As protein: CATSDQGQPWGYTF.

CDR3 sequence (DNA): TGTGCCAGCAGTCCACCGGGACTAGCGGGGTCGAGCTCCTACAATGAGCAGTTCTTC. Translated, it gives CASSPPGLAGSSSYNEQFF. The chain carries TRBV28 and TRBJ2-1, with 13 bases matching TRBD2. The CDR3 is 19 residues long. The J segment lost 0 bases and the V segment lost 5 bases, leaving 10 bases of the junction unmatched. Germline V gene data show CDR1 as MDHEN and CDR2 as SYDVKM. Drawing the rest from reference TRBV28 and TRBJ2-1, the complete variable domain is DVKVTQSSRYLVKRTGEKVFLECVQDMDHENMFWYRQDPGLGLRLIYFSYDVKMKEKGDIPEGYSVSREKKERFSLILESASTNQTSMYLCASSPPGLAGSSSYNEQFFGPGTRLTVL.

DNA of the CDR3: TGTGCCAGCAGCTTAGTTCGGGGAACCCCTGGGGCCAACGTCCTGACTTTC. The encoded protein is CASSLVRGTPGANVLTF. The chain joins TRBV7-9 to TRBJ2-6, with D perhaps matching TRBD2 (5 bases). The CDR3 has 17 amino acids. Germline V lookup: CDR1 SEHNR, CDR2 FQNEAQ (reference sequence). The V gene lost 1 base and the J gene lost 2 bases, with 12 bases spanning the gap.

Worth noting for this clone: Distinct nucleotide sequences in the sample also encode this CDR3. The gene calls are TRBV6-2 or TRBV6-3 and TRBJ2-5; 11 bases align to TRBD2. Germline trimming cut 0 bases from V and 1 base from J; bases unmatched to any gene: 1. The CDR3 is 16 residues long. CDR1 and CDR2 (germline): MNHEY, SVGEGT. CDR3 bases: TGTGCCAGCAGTTACTCGCTAGCGGGGGGCCAAGAGACCCAGTACTTC. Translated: CASSYSLAGGQETQYF.

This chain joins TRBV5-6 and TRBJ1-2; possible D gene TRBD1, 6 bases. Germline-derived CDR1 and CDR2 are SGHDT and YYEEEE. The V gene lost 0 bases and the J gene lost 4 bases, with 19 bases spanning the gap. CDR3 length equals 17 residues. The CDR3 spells CASSLANGQRPSYGYTF. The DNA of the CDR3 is TGTGCCAGCAGCTTGGCCAATGGACAGAGACCCTCCTATGGCTACACCTTC.

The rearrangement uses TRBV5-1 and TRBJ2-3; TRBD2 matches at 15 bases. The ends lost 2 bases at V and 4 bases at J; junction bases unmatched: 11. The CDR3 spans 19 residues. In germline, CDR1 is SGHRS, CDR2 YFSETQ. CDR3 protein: CASSLGLAGGPVPSDTQYF. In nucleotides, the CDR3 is TGCGCCAGCAGCTTAGGACTAGCGGGGGGGCCCGTTCCCTCAGATACGCAGTATTTT. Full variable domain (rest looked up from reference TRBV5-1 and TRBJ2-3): KAGVTQTPRYLIKTRGQQVTLSCSPISGHRSVSWYQQTPGQGLQFLFEYFSETQRNKGNFPGRFSGRQFSNSRSEMNVSTLELGDSALYLCASSLGLAGGPVPSDTQYFGPGTRLTVL.

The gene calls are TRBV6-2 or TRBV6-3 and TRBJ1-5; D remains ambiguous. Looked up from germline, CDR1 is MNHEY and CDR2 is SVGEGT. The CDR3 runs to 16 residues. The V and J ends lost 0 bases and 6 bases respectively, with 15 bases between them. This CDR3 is CASSYSSSGLGQPQHF. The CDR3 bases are TGTGCCAGCAGTTACTCGAGTTCGGGTTTGGGTCAGCCCCAGCATTTT.

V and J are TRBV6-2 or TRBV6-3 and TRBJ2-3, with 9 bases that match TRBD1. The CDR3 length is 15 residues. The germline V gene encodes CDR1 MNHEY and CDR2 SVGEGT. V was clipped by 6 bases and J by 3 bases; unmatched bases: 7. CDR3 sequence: CASRPPGQGTDTQYF. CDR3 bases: TGTGCCAGCAGGCCTCCGGGACAGGGAACAGATACGCAGTATTTT.

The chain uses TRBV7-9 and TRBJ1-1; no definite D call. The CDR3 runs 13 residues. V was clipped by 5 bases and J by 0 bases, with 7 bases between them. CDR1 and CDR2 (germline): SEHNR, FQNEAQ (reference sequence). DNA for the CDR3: TGTGCCAGCAGCCCGTTAATGAACACTGAAGCTTTCTTT. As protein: CASSPLMNTEAFF. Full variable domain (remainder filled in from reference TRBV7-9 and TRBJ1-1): DTGVSQNPRHKITKRGQNVTFRCDPISEHNRLYWYRQTLGQGPEFLTYFQNEAQLEKSRLLSDRFSAERPKGSFSTLEIQRTEQGDSAMYLCASSPLMNTEAFFGQGTRLTVV.

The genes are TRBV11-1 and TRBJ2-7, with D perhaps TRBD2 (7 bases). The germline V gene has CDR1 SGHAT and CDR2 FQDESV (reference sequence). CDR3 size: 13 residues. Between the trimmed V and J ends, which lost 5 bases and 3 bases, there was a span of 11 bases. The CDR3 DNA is TGTGCCAGCAGCCTGGGAGGGGGCTACGAGCAGTACTTC. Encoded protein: CASSLGGGYEQYF.